This T cell receptor beta chain was captured in a study of control samples from healthy donors and cancer patients. Using immunoSEQ multiplex PCR, the repertoire was profiled, and TCRdb retains in-frame clones only, with some absent. Here the sample spans roughly 86,000 clones, more than 85% being singletons. The sequenced material came from blood. The sequence derives from a woman in her twenties or thirties in good health.

CDR3 loop: CAWSGGRRRGDYGYTF. As DNA, the CDR3 is TGTGCCTGGAGTGGAGGGAGGAGGAGAGGGGACTATGGCTACACCTTC. The genes are TRBV30 and TRBJ1-2, with D possibly matching TRBD1 (5 bases). V shed 1 base and J shed 3 bases, with 18 bases lying between them. Germline V gives CDR1 GTSNPN, CDR2 SVGIG (reference sequence). The CDR3 sequence is 16 residues long. The variable domain in full, with the rest retrieved from reference TRBV30 and TRBJ1-2, is SQTIHQWPATLVQPVGSPLSLECTVEGTSNPNLYWYRQAAGRGLQLLFYSVGIGQISSEVPQNLSASRPQDRQFILSSKKLLLSDSGFYLCAWSGGRRRGDYGYTFGSGTRLTVV.